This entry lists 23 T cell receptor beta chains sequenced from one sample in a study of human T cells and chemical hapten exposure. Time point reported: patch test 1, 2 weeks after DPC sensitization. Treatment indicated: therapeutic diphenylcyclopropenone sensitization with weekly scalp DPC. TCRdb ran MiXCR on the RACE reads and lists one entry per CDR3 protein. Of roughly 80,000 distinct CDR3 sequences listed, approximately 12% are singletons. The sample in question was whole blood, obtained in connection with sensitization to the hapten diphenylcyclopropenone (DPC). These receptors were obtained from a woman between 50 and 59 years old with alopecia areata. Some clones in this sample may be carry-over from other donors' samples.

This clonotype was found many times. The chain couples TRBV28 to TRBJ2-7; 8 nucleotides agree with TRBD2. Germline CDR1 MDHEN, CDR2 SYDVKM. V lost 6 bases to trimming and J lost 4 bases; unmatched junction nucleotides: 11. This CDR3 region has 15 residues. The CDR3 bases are TGTGCCAGCAGGCTTCCCAGTAGCGGGAAATACGAGCAGTACTTC. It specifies CASRLPSSGKYEQYF.

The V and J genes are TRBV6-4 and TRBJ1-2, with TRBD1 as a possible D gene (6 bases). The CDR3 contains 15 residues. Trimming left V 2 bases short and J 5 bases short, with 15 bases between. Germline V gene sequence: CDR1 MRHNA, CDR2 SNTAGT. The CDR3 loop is CASSDTDSAVYGYTF. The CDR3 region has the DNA TGTGCCAGCAGTGACACGGACAGTGCCGTTTATGGCTACACCTTC.

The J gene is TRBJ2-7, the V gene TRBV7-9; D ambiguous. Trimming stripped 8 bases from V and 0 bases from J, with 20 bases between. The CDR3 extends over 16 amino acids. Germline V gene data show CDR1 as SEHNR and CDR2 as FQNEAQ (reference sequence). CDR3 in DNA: TGTGCCAGCGAAGAGCCAGGAAGGCTTAGCTCCTACGAGCAGTACTTC. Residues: CASEEPGRLSSYEQYF.

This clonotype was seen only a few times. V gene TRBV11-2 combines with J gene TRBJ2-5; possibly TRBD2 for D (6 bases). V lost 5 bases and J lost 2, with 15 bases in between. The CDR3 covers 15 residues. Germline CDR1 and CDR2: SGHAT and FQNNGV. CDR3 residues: CASSPLWGGQETQYF. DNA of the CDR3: TGTGCCAGCAGCCCTCTATGGGGAGGACAAGAGACCCAGTACTTC.

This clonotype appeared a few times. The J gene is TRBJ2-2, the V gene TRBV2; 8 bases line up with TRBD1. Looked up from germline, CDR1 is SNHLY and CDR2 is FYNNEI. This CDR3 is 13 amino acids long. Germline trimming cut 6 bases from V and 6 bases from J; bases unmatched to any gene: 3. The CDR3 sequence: CASRDRDAGELFF. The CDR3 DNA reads TGTGCCAGCAGGGACAGGGATGCCGGGGAGCTGTTTTTT. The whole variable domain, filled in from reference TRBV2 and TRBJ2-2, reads EPEVTQTPSHQVTQMGQEVILRCVPISNHLYFYWYRQILGQKVEFLVSFYNNEISEKSEIFDDQFSVERPDGSNFTLKIRSTKLEDSAMYFCASRDRDAGELFFGEGSRLTVL.

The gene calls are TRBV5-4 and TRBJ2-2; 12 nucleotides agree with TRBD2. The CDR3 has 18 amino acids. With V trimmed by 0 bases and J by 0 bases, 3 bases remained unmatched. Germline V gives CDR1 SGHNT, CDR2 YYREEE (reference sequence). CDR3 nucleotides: TGTGCCAGCAGCTTGGGACTAGCGGGGGACCCGAACACCGGGGAGCTGTTTTTT. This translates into CASSLGLAGDPNTGELFF.

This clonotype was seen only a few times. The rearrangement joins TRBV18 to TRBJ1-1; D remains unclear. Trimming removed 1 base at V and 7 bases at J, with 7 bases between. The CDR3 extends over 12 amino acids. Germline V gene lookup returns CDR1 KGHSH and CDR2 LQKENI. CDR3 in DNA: TGTGCCAGCTCACCACTGGCGGGTGAAGCTTTCTTT. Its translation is CASSPLAGEAFF.

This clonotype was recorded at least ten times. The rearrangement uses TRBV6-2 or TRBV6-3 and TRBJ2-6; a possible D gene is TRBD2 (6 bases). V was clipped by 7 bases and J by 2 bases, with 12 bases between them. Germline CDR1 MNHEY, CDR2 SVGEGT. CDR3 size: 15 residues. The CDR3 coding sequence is TGTGCCAGCATCTCCGGGGGAGCTGGGGCCAACGTCCTGACTTTC. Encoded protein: CASISGGAGANVLTF.

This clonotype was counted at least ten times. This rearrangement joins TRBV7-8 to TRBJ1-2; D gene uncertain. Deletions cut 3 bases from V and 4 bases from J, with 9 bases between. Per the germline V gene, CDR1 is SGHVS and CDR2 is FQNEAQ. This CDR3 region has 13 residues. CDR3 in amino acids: CASSLDGLYGYTF. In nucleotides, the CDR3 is TGTGCCAGCAGCTTGGACGGACTCTATGGCTACACCTTC.

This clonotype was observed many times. CDR3 amino acids: CASSSQGREAFF. CDR3 bases: TGTGCCAGCAGCTCACAGGGGCGTGAAGCTTTCTTT. The J gene is TRBJ1-1, the V gene TRBV9; TRBD1 matches 7 bases. J gave up 7 bases and V 4 bases, and 4 bases lay outside the gene matches. In germline, CDR1 is SGDLS, CDR2 YYNGEE. This CDR3 is built from 12 residues.

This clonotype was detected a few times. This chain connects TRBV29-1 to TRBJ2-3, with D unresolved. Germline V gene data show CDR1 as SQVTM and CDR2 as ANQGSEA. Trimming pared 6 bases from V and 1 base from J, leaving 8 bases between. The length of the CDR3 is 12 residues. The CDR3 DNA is TGCAGCGTCGCATACGGCACAGATACGCAGTATTTT. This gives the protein CSVAYGTDTQYF.

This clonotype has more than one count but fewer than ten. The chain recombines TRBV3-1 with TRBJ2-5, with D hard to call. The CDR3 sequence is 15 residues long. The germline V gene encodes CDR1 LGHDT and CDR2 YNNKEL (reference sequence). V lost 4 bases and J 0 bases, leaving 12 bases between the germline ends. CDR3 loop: CASSPRRMYQETQYF. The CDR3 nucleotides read TGTGCCAGCAGCCCCCGACGGATGTACCAAGAGACCCAGTACTTC.

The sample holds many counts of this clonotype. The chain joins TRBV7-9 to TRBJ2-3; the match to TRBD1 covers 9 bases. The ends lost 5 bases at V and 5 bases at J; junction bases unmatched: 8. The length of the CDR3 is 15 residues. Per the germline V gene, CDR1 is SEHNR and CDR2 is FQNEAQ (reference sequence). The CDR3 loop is CASSPGQGRGDTQYF. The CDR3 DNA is TGTGCCAGCAGCCCCGGACAGGGGCGTGGAGATACGCAGTATTTT. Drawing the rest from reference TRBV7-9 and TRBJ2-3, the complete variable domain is DTGVSQNPRHKITKRGQNVTFRCDPISEHNRLYWYRQTLGQGPEFLTYFQNEAQLEKSRLLSDRFSAERPKGSFSTLEIQRTEQGDSAMYLCASSPGQGRGDTQYFGPGTRLTVL.

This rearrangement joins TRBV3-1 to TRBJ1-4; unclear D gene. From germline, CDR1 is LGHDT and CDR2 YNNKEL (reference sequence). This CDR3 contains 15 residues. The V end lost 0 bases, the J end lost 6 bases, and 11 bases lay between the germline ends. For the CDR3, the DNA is TGTGCCAGCAGCCAAGATGCAGGAACCGATGAAAAACTGTTTTTT. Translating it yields CASSQDAGTDEKLFF. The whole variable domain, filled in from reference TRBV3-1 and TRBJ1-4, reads DTAVSQTPKYLVTQMGNDKSIKCEQNLGHDTMYWYKQDSKKFLKIMFSYNNKELIINETVPNRFSPKSPDKAHLNLHINSLELGDSAVYFCASSQDAGTDEKLFFGSGTQLSVL.

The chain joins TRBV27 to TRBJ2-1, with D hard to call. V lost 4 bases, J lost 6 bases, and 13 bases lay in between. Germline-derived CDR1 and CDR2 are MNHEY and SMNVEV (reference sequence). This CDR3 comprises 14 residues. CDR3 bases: TGTGCCAGCAGTTCCCTAGGGATCCTCAATGAGCAGTTCTTC. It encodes CASSSLGILNEQFF.

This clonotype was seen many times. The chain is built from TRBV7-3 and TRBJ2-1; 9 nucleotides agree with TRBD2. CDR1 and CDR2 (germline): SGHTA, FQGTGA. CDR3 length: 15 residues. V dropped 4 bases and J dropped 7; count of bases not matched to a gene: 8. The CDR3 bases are TGTGCCAGCAGCTCCCAGCGGGGGGTGAAGAATGAGCAGTTCTTC. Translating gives CASSSQRGVKNEQFF.

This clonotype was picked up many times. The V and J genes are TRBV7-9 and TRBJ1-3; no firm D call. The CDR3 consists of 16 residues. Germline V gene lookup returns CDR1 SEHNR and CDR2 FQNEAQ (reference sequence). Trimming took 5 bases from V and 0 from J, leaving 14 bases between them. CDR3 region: CASSPRHTSSGNTIYF. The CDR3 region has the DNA TGTGCCAGCAGCCCGCGACATACGAGCTCTGGAAACACCATATATTTT. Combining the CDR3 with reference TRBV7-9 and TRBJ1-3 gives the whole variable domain DTGVSQNPRHKITKRGQNVTFRCDPISEHNRLYWYRQTLGQGPEFLTYFQNEAQLEKSRLLSDRFSAERPKGSFSTLEIQRTEQGDSAMYLCASSPRHTSSGNTIYFGEGSWLTVV.

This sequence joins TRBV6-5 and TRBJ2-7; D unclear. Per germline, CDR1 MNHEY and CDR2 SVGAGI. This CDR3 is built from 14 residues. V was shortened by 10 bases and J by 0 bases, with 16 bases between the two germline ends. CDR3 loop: CATKNPFDSYEQYF. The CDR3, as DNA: TGTGCCACAAAAAACCCATTCGACTCCTACGAGCAGTACTTC.

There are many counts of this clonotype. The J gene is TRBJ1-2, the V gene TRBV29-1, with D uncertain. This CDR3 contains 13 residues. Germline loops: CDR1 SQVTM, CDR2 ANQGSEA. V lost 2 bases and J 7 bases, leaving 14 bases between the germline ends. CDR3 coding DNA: TGCAGCGTTGAATTCGCGGTTCTACGTGGCTACACCTTC. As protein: CSVEFAVLRGYTF.

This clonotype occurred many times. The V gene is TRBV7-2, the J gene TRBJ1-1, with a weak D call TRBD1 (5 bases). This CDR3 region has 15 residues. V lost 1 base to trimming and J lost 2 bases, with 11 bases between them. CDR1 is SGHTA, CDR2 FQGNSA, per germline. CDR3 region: CASSLEVGPNTEAFF. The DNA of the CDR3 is TGTGCCAGCAGCTTAGAAGTGGGGCCCAACACTGAAGCTTTCTTT.

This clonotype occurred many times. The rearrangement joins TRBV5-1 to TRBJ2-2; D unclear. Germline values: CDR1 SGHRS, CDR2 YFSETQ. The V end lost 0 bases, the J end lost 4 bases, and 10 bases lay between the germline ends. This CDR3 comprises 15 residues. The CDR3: CASSLVGVTTGELFF. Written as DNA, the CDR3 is TGCGCCAGCAGCTTGGTCGGCGTCACCACCGGGGAGCTGTTTTTT.

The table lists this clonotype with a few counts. The CDR3 spells CASSYGQRGQPQHF. In nucleotides, the CDR3 is TGTGCCAGCAGTTACGGACAGCGGGGTCAGCCCCAGCATTTT. The chain employs TRBV6-5 and TRBJ1-5; perhaps TRBD1 as D (6 bases). From germline, CDR1 is MNHEY and CDR2 SVGAGI. With 2 bases removed from V and 6 bases from J, the gap between germline ends came to 11 bases. This CDR3 comprises 14 residues.

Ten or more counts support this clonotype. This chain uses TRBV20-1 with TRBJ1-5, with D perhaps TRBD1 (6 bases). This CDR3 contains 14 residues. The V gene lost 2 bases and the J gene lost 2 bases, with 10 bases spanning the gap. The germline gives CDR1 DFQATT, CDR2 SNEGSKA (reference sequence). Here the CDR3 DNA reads TGCAGTGCTAGACAGGGGTTGGGCAATCAGCCCCAGCATTTT. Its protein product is CSARQGLGNQPQHF.